The clone carrying this TCR beta chain was counted between two and nine times. Its antigen remains unknown. Assembly of TCR beta libraries relied on iRepertoire HTBI primers together with Arm-PCR of CDR3 regions. TCRdb fed the multiplex PCR reads into MiXCR, producing one record per CDR3 protein. Of some 500,000 distinct CDR3 sequences listed, 13% are singletons. From germline, CDR1 is DFQATT and CDR2 SNEGSKA (reference sequence). This CDR3 has 12 residues. The data originate from a study of regulatory T cells in long-lasting Graves disease. Study outcomes and limitations: Gene preferences differed: TRBV28, TRBJ1-2, TRBJ2-5 in persistent cases.

Time point of the sample: newly diagnosed GD, antithyroid drugs for less than 3 months. RNA extracted from PBMCs served as the sequencing template. In addition, the sample was reused for a study of T cells in Graves' hyperthyroidism and ophthalmopathy. That work adds: Graves' hyperthyroidism was deemed stable absent ophthalmopathy progression within 18 months.

The TCR was taken from a young man with Graves disease. The sequencing here drew on peripheral blood mononuclear cells (PBMCs), taken at new diagnosis, from a patient treated with antithyroid drugs. The rearrangement joins TRBV20-1 to TRBJ1-2; D is possibly TRBD1 (5 bases). The CDR3 DNA sequence: TGCAAAGCCGCGGGGGGGAACTATGGCTACACCTTC. This codes for CKAAGGNYGYTF.